A single sample is the source of the 31 T cell receptor beta chains below, sequenced in a study of blood T cell repertoires in COVID-19. Assay used: immunoSEQ multiplex PCR; TCRdb lists only in-frame clones, some missing. The sample lists over 150,000 clones, 88% occurring once. Sequencing was done on a sample of PBMCs or T cells enriched from blood (not recorded which). Receptors were obtained from a woman between 18 and 29 years old who had recovered from COVID-19.

In its sample, this clone was seen a few times. The chain recombines TRBV5-4 with TRBJ1-4; D may be TRBD1 (6 bases). Germline V CDR1 and CDR2: SGHNT, YYREEE (reference sequence). The CDR3 covers 15 residues. Trimming shortened V by 4 bases and J by 3 bases, and 13 bases separated the two germline ends. Here the CDR3 DNA reads TGTGCCAGCAGCCCGAGGGGGGGGGCTAATGAAAAACTGTTTTTT. It codes for CASSPRGGANEKLFF. The whole variable domain, remainder taken from reference TRBV5-4 and TRBJ1-4, is ETGVTQSPTHLIKTRGQQVTLRCSSQSGHNTVSWYQQALGQGPQFIFQYYREEENGRGNFPPRFSGLQFPNYSSELNVNALELDDSALYLCASSPRGGANEKLFFGSGTQLSVL.

The chain is built from TRBV6-4 and TRBJ1-5; D perhaps matches TRBD1 (6 bases). CDR3 length equals 17 residues. Germline-derived CDR1 and CDR2 are MRHNA and SNTAGT. V lost 6 bases and J 1 base, leaving 19 bases between the germline ends. The DNA for the CDR3 is TGTGCCAGCAGCCGGGACACCTTCCTTAGGAGCAATCAGCCCCAGCATTTT. Amino acid sequence: CASSRDTFLRSNQPQHF.

This chain joins TRBV28 and TRBJ1-2; D is possibly TRBD1 (5 bases). The CDR3 has 12 amino acids. The germline gives CDR1 MDHEN, CDR2 SYDVKM. V gave up 11 bases and J gave up 2 bases, with 12 bases separating them. CDR3 protein: CAATRQNYGYTF. The CDR3 DNA reads TGTGCCGCCACGAGACAGAACTATGGCTACACCTTC.

The J gene is TRBJ1-3, the V gene TRBV27; 7 positions match TRBD1. This CDR3 is built from 17 residues. J was trimmed by 4 bases and V by 0 bases; bases with no gene match: 9. From germline, CDR1 is MNHEY and CDR2 SMNVEV (reference sequence). CDR3 loop: CASSLSKGPGGGNTIYF. CDR3 DNA: TGTGCCAGCAGTTTATCGAAGGGACCAGGGGGAGGAAACACCATATATTTT.

The J gene is TRBJ1-6, the V gene TRBV5-8; TRBD1 matches 8 bases. Germline V gene sequence: CDR1 SGHTS, CDR2 YDEGEE. The CDR3 has 14 residues. The V and J ends lost 0 bases and 9 bases, in that order; junction bases with no gene match: 2. The CDR3 protein is CASSLGTGSSPLHF. DNA for the CDR3: TGTGCCAGCAGCTTGGGGACAGGGAGTTCACCCCTCCACTTT.

This clone was observed a handful of times. This chain links TRBV7-2 with TRBJ2-7, with D tentatively TRBD2 (6 bases). This CDR3 has 15 residues. Germline values: CDR1 SGHTA, CDR2 FQGNSA. Deletions cut 8 bases from V and 0 bases from J, with 17 bases between. The CDR3, as DNA: TGTGCCAGCCAAACGGGACTCCAGTACTCCTACGAGCAGTACTTC. This gives the protein CASQTGLQYSYEQYF.

Only one count was recorded for this clone. The V gene is TRBV28, the J gene TRBJ1-3, with D possibly being TRBD1 (5 bases). Germline CDR1 and CDR2: MDHEN and SYDVKM. The CDR3 is 16 residues long. The V gene lost 3 bases and the J gene lost 1 base, with 13 bases spanning the gap. The CDR3 DNA is TGTGCCAGCAGTTTGGGCAGGGTGTTTTCTGGAAACACCATATATTTT. Its protein is CASSLGRVFSGNTIYF.

This rearrangement joins TRBV18 to TRBJ2-7, with TRBD1 matching over 7 bases. J was trimmed by 0 bases and V by 6 bases; bases with no gene match: 8. Per the germline V gene, CDR1 is KGHSH and CDR2 is LQKENI. This CDR3 contains 15 residues. In DNA, the CDR3 is TGTGCCAGCTCGGAACCGGGACAGCCCTCCTACGAGCAGTACTTC. Its protein product is CASSEPGQPSYEQYF.

CDR3 coding DNA: TGTGCCAGCACCATTACAGGGGGCCCATATGGCTACACCTTC. Translation gives CASTITGGPYGYTF. V usage is TRBV6-5 and J usage is TRBJ1-2; TRBD1 matches at 9 bases. The CDR3 has 14 residues. J lost 5 bases, V lost 7 bases, and 8 bases had no gene match. From germline, CDR1 is MNHEY and CDR2 SVGAGI.

As to this clone: One junction end disagrees with the germline gene, perhaps due to a read error. This chain joins TRBV28 and TRBJ2-2; 8 bases align to TRBD1. This CDR3 is 15 amino acids long. Germline V gene data show CDR1 as MDHEN and CDR2 as SYDVKM. Written as DNA, the CDR3 is TGTGCCAGCAGCCGACAGGGGACGAATACCGGGGAGCTGTTTTTT. Protein: CASSRQGTNTGELFF.

The gene calls are TRBV6-5 and TRBJ2-3; D unresolved. The V end was cut by 5 bases, the J end by 1 base, with 13 bases between. CDR3 size: 15 residues. Germline CDR1 is MNHEY and CDR2 is SVGAGI. The CDR3 protein is CASSPYAGGTDTQYF. The CDR3 coding sequence is TGTGCCAGCAGTCCTTACGCTGGAGGCACAGATACGCAGTATTTT.

This clone occurred once. The chain employs TRBV5-1 and TRBJ2-5; the D gene is possibly TRBD1 (6 bases). Per the germline V gene, CDR1 is SGHRS and CDR2 is YFSETQ. V lost 4 bases and J lost 0, with 10 bases in between. The CDR3 contains 14 residues. CDR3 nucleotide sequence: TGCGCCAGCAGCAAGCAGGGGTACCAAGAGACCCAGTACTTC. It specifies CASSKQGYQETQYF.

Here the CDR3 DNA reads TGTGCCAGCAGCGGGGTAAGGGGGCTGGGCACTGAAGCTTTCTTT. Protein: CASSGVRGLGTEAFF. V and J are TRBV28 and TRBJ1-1; 7 nucleotides agree with TRBD1. Losses at the gene ends were 6 bases for V and 4 bases for J; bases not matched to a gene: 11. This CDR3 has 15 residues. CDR1 is MDHEN, CDR2 SYDVKM, per germline.

This rearrangement joins TRBV27 to TRBJ1-3; TRBD1 aligns across 7 bases. The CDR3 covers 14 residues. The germline CDR1 and CDR2 sequences are MNHEY and SMNVEV (reference sequence). Germline trimming cut 6 bases from V and 2 bases from J; bases unmatched to any gene: 4. The chain's CDR3 is CASSRGTTGNTIYF. The CDR3 region has the DNA TGTGCCAGCAGCAGGGGGACCACTGGAAACACCATATATTTT.

This clone was seen once. The chain joins TRBV4-1 to TRBJ1-5, with TRBD1 as a possible D gene (5 bases). The CDR3 length is 15 residues. Deletions cut 5 bases from V and 6 bases from J, with 17 bases between. CDR1 and CDR2 from the germline V gene are MGHRA and YSYEKL. The CDR3 nucleotides are TGCGCCAGCAGCGAAGTCGGGGGGGTGAGTCAGCCCCAGCATTTT. The encoded protein is CASSEVGGVSQPQHF.

The chain recombines TRBV19 with TRBJ1-2, with 9 bases that match TRBD1. The CDR3 covers 14 residues. With 4 bases clipped from V and 7 bases from J, the junction kept 7 bases outside the gene matches. Looked up from germline, CDR1 is LNHDA and CDR2 is SQIVND (reference sequence). CDR3 sequence reads: CASSNDRGIGGYTF. The DNA of the CDR3 is TGTGCCAGTAGTAACGACAGGGGGATCGGTGGCTACACCTTC. The whole variable domain, remainder taken from reference TRBV19 and TRBJ1-2, is DGGITQSPKYLFRKEGQNVTLSCEQNLNHDAMYWYRQDPGQGLRLIYYSQIVNDFQKGDIAEGYSVSREKKESFPLTVTSAQKNPTAFYLCASSNDRGIGGYTFGSGTRLTVV.

The V and J genes are TRBV27 and TRBJ1-4; no clear D. V shed 5 bases and J shed 7 bases, with 14 bases lying between them. Looked up from germline, CDR1 is MNHEY and CDR2 is SMNVEV (reference sequence). The CDR3 is made up of 14 amino acids. The CDR3 region has the DNA TGTGCCAGCAGTCCTGAACCTCGGGGTGAAAAACTGTTTTTT. This encodes CASSPEPRGEKLFF.

The chain has TRBV19 and TRBJ2-1; 10 nucleotides line up with TRBD1. The V gene end was trimmed by 3 bases and the J gene end by 5 bases; junction bases not matched to a gene: 10. The germline CDR1 and CDR2 sequences are LNHDA and SQIVND (reference sequence). The CDR3 is 17 residues long. CDR3 nucleotides: TGTGCCAGTAGTATTGGGCCGGGACAGGGGACCGACAATGAGCAGTTCTTC. It specifies CASSIGPGQGTDNEQFF. Based on the CDR3 plus reference TRBV19 and TRBJ2-1, the full variable domain is DGGITQSPKYLFRKEGQNVTLSCEQNLNHDAMYWYRQDPGQGLRLIYYSQIVNDFQKGDIAEGYSVSREKKESFPLTVTSAQKNPTAFYLCASSIGPGQGTDNEQFFGPGTRLTVL.

The rearrangement uses TRBV7-2 and TRBJ2-5; D is unresolved. The CDR3 totals 13 residues. V lost 3 bases and J 2 bases, leaving 7 bases between the germline ends. Germline V gene data show CDR1 as SGHTA and CDR2 as FQGNSA. CDR3 nucleotide sequence: TGTGCCAGCAGCTTTCCGACTCAAGAGACCCAGTACTTC. Translation: CASSFPTQETQYF.

The chain recombines TRBV12-3 or TRBV12-4 with TRBJ1-2; weak D call: TRBD1 (5 bases). CDR3 length: 12 residues. V was pared by 4 bases and J by 5 bases, with 8 bases between. CDR3 sequence: CASSSTGYGYTF. CDR3 coding DNA: TGTGCCAGCAGTTCAACAGGATATGGCTACACCTTC.

This chain connects TRBV11-2 to TRBJ2-5; 11 bases agree with TRBD2. The CDR3 sequence is 17 residues long. CDR1 is SGHAT, CDR2 FQNNGV, per germline. Losses at the gene ends were 4 bases for V and 4 bases for J; bases not matched to a gene: 11. The chain's CDR3 is CASSSGTSGRTGETQYF. In DNA, the CDR3 is TGTGCCAGCAGCTCGGGGACTAGCGGCAGGACAGGAGAGACCCAGTACTTC.

The gene calls are TRBV19 and TRBJ1-1; D is possibly TRBD1 (5 bases). This CDR3 has 14 amino acids. V was pared by 3 bases and J by 1 base, with 9 bases between. CDR1 and CDR2 from the germline V gene are LNHDA and SQIVND (reference sequence). For the CDR3, the DNA is TGTGCCAGTAGTATGGGGCGCCCGAACACTGAAGCTTTCTTT. As protein: CASSMGRPNTEAFF.

The rearrangement joins TRBV15 to TRBJ2-3, with D hard to call. The CDR3 loop spans 14 amino acids. With 3 bases removed from V and 4 bases from J, the gap between germline ends came to 11 bases. Germline CDR1 and CDR2: LNHNV and YYDKDF (reference sequence). In DNA form, the CDR3 reads TGTGCCACCAGCAGGGGCTCGAGACCAGATACGCAGTATTTT. As protein: CATSRGSRPDTQYF. Using reference TRBV15 and TRBJ2-3 for the parts outside the CDR3, the full variable domain is DAMVIQNPRYQVTQFGKPVTLSCSQTLNHNVMYWYQQKSSQAPKLLFHYYDKDFNNEADTPDNFQSRRPNTSFCFLDIRSPGLGDTAMYLCATSRGSRPDTQYFGPGTRLTVL.

This clone appeared a single time. This chain uses TRBV6-5 with TRBJ2-3, with D possibly being TRBD1 (6 bases). This CDR3 is 14 amino acids long. Trimming took 9 bases from V and 0 from J, leaving 13 bases between them. Germline CDR1 is MNHEY and CDR2 is SVGAGI. This CDR3 reads CASAGTRSTDTQYF. CDR3 nucleotides: TGTGCCAGTGCCGGGACAAGAAGCACAGATACGCAGTATTTT.

The chain joins TRBV30 to TRBJ1-1, with TRBD1 as a possible D gene (5 bases). This CDR3 is built from 13 residues. CDR1 and CDR2 (germline): GTSNPN, SVGIG (reference sequence). The V and J ends lost 3 bases and 3 bases respectively, with 11 bases between them. In DNA form, the CDR3 reads TGTGCCTGGAGCTGGGGGACTGACACTGAAGCTTTCTTT. Its translation: CAWSWGTDTEAFF.

The chain has TRBV5-1 and TRBJ2-7, with a tentative D call TRBD2 (5 bases). Trimming shortened V by 0 bases and J by 2 bases, and 9 bases separated the two germline ends. Germline CDR1 SGHRS, CDR2 YFSETQ. The CDR3 consists of 14 residues. The CDR3 here is CASSLASNPYEQYF. The DNA for the CDR3 is TGCGCCAGCAGCTTGGCTAGCAACCCCTACGAGCAGTACTTC.

V usage is TRBV2 and J usage is TRBJ1-2; tentatively, D is TRBD1 (6 bases). Between the trimmed V and J ends, which lost 6 bases and 1 base, there was a span of 12 bases. Per the germline V gene, CDR1 is SNHLY and CDR2 is FYNNEI. The CDR3 has 14 amino acids. The CDR3 reads CASSQQGGNYGYTF. DNA of the CDR3: TGTGCCAGCAGCCAACAGGGCGGTAACTATGGCTACACCTTC.

The chain employs TRBV9 and TRBJ1-1, with a weak D call TRBD1 (5 bases). V dropped 4 bases and J dropped 7 bases, with 17 bases sitting between them. The length of the CDR3 is 14 residues. Looked up from germline, CDR1 is SGDLS and CDR2 is YYNGEE. The CDR3 spells CASSPNLRGLEAFF. Here the CDR3 DNA reads TGTGCCAGCAGCCCAAACTTGAGGGGACTTGAAGCTTTCTTT. The full variable domain, in which reference TRBV9 and TRBJ1-1 provide the parts outside the CDR3, is DSGVTQTPKHLITATGQRVTLRCSPRSGDLSVYWYQQSLDQGLQFLIQYYNGEERAKGNILERFSAQQFPDLHSELNLSSLELGDSALYFCASSPNLRGLEAFFGQGTRLTVV.

V usage is TRBV29-1 and J usage is TRBJ2-7; TRBD2 aligns across 8 bases. The CDR3 has 15 residues. Germline lookup yields CDR1 SQVTM and CDR2 ANQGSEA. V trimming: 3 bases; J trimming: 4 bases; junction bases outside the gene matches: 11. The CDR3, as DNA: TGCAGCGTTGAGGATGGCGGGGGGAACTTGTACGAGCAGTACTTC. Amino acid sequence: CSVEDGGGNLYEQYF.

The CDR3 nucleotides are TGTGCCAGCAGCTTGGGGGCGGGGGAGTGGGAGACCCAGTACTTC. Translation: CASSLGAGEWETQYF. The chain is built from TRBV7-2 and TRBJ2-5; D might be TRBD2 (7 bases). V lost 3 bases to trimming and J lost 5 bases, with 16 bases between them. Germline V lookup: CDR1 SGHTA, CDR2 FQGNSA. CDR3 length equals 15 residues.

V and J are TRBV5-1 and TRBJ2-7; TRBD2 agrees at 10 bases. Germline values: CDR1 SGHRS, CDR2 YFSETQ. The CDR3 is 14 residues long. Trimming at V came to 4 bases and at J to 2 bases, leaving 3 bases not matched to a gene. CDR3 in amino acids: CASSQTSGTYEQYF. CDR3 DNA: TGCGCCAGCAGCCAAACTAGCGGGACCTACGAGCAGTACTTC.